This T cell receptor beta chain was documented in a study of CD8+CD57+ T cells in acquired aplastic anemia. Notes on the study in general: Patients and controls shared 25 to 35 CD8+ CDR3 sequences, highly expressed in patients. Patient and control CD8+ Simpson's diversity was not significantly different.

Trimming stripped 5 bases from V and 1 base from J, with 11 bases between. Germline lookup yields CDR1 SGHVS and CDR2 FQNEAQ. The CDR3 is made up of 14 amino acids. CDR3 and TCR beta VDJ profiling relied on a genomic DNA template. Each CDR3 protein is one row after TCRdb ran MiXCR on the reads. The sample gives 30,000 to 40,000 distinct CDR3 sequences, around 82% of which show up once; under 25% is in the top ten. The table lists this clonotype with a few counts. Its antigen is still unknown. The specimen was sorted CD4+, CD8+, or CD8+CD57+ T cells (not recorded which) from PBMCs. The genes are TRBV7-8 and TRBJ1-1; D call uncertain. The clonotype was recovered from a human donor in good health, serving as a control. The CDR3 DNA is TGTGCCAGCAGCCCATGGGTCGCGAACACTGAAGCTTTCTTT. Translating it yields CASSPWVANTEAFF.